This TCR beta chain was sequenced in a study of metastatic and nonmetastatic thyroid tumors. The overall study: Across blood and tumor or nodule tissue, repertoires from malignant and benign thyroid patients were compared with one another. Overall study findings and caveats: A significant increase in TCR beta diversity was reportedly seen in malignant thyroid tumors relative to benign nodules, in blood and tumor.

Germline V gene sequence: CDR1 DFQATT, CDR2 SNEGSKA (reference sequence). Trimming stripped 3 bases from V and 2 bases from J, with 17 bases between. This CDR3 comprises 16 residues. Thyroid surgery had not been preceded by any treatment in any patient. TCRdb re-called clones from the PCR reads using MiXCR. Of some 4,000 clones detected, about 31% appear once; the ten largest clones hold more than 15%. With regard to this clone: Its antigen is unidentified.

The V gene is TRBV20-1, the J gene TRBJ1-5; maybe TRBD1 (6 bases). The clonotype was recovered from a female donor with papillary thyroid cancer or a benign thyroid nodule (not recorded which). Some clones in this sample may be carry-over from other donors' samples. Source material: adjacent normal tissue. CDR3: CSASMGARRRNQPQHF. DNA for the CDR3: TGCAGTGCTAGTATGGGGGCGCGGAGGCGCAATCAGCCCCAGCATTTT.